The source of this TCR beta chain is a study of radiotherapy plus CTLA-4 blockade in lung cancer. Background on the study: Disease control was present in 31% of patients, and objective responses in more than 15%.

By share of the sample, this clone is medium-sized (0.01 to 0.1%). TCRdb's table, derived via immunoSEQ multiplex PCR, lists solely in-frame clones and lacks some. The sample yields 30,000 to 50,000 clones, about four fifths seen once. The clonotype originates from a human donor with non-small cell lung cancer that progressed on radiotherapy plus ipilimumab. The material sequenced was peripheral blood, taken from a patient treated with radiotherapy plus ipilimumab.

DNA for the CDR3: TGTGCCAGCAGTTACCGCCGGGGAGGGTCCTACGAGCAGTACTTC. The encoded protein is CASSYRRGGSYEQYF. This rearrangement joins TRBV6-5 to TRBJ2-7; 7 nucleotides align to TRBD2. Losses at the gene ends were 2 bases for V and 1 base for J; bases not matched to a gene: 5. There are 15 residues in the CDR3. Germline V gene sequence: CDR1 MNHEY, CDR2 SVGAGI.